The present TCR beta chain was sequenced within a study of cytotoxic CD8 clonotypes in ibrutinib-treated CLL. Study-level findings and limits: Sampling time points were not equivalent between sustained-remission and progressing patients.

With sequencing, the targeted depth ranged from 1 in 200,000 to 1 in 1 million T cells. Using immunoSEQ multiplex PCR, the repertoire was profiled, and TCRdb retains in-frame clones only, with some absent. The table lists tens of thousands of clones, less than 90% of them singletons. Germline V gene data show CDR1 as MGHRA and CDR2 as YSYEKL. The ends lost 0 bases at V and 3 bases at J; junction bases unmatched: 4. The CDR3 length is 16 residues. On this clone: No antigen is known for it.

The sample here was PBMCs, taken after 24 months of ibrutinib treatment. The V gene is TRBV4-1, the J gene TRBJ2-3; 9 bases map to TRBD1. The sequence was collected from a human donor with chronic lymphocytic leukemia. The CDR3 DNA reads TGCGCCAGCAGCCAAGAGTGGACAGGGGTTACAGATACGCAGTATTTT. It translates to CASSQEWTGVTDTQYF.